This entry describes one T cell receptor beta chain. The germline V gene encodes CDR1 DFQATT and CDR2 SNEGSKA (reference sequence). V dropped 6 bases and J dropped 2 bases, with 4 bases sitting between them. The CDR3 is made up of 10 amino acids. These data are taken from a study of technical replicates of blood from a few donors. Clones were sequenced by immunoSEQ multiplex PCR, and TCRdb holds only the in-frame ones, with some missing. Among 55,000 to 80,000 clones listed, 85% to 95% were seen once. V and J are TRBV20-1 and TRBJ2-5; D not resolved. The receptor was isolated from a human donor in good health. The source material was T cells isolated from PBMCs. CDR3 DNA: TGCAGTGCAATACAAGAGACCCAGTACTTC. It yields the protein CSAIQETQYF.